This TCR beta chain was recorded in a study of siplizumab effects on memory and regulatory T cells. Trimming pared 2 bases from V and 2 bases from J, leaving 9 bases between. The CDR3 has 14 amino acids. Germline-derived CDR1 and CDR2 are SNHLY and FYNNEI. Only in-frame clones appear in the TCRdb table, and some are missing; sequencing was by immunoSEQ multiplex PCR. The sample lists some 100,000 clones, about 91% seen once, with 0.15% in the top ten. The source is a human donor in good health. The rearrangement joins TRBV2 to TRBJ2-5; D is perhaps TRBD1 (5 bases). Source material: CD4+ T cells sorted from blood. The CDR3 nucleotides read TGTGCCAGCAGTGAACACAGGAGACAAGAGACCCAGTACTTC. Encoded protein: CASSEHRRQETQYF.